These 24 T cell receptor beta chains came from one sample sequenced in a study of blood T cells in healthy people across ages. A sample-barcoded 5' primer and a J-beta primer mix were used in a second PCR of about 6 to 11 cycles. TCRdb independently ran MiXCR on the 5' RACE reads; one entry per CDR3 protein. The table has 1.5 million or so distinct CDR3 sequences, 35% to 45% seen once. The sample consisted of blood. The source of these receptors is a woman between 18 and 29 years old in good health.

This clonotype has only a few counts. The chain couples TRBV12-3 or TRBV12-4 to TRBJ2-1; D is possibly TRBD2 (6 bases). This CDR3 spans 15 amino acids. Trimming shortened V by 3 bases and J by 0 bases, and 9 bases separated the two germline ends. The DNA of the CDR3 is TGTGCCAGCAGTTTCGATAGCGGCTCCTACAATGAGCAGTTCTTC. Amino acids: CASSFDSGSYNEQFF.

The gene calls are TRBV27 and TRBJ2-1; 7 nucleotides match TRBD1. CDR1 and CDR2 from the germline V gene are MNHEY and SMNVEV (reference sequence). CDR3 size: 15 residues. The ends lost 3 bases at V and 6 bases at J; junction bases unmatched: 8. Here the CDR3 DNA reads TGTGCCAGCAGTTTTCTCGGGACAGAGACCAATGAGCAGTTCTTC. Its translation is CASSFLGTETNEQFF.

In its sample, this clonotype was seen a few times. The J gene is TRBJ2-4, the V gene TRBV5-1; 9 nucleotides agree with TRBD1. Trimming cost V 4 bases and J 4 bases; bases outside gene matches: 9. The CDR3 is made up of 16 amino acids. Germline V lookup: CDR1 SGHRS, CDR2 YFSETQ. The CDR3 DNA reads TGCGCCAGCAGCCCGGGGACAGGGAGTTTGAAAAACATTCAGTACTTC. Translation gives CASSPGTGSLKNIQYF.

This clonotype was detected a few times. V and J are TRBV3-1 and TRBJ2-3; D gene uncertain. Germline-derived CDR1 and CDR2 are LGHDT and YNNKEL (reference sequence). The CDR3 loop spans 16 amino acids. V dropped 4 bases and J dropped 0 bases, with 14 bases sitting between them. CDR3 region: CASSPERVTSTDTQYF. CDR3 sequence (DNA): TGTGCCAGCAGCCCAGAAAGGGTGACCAGCACAGATACGCAGTATTTT.

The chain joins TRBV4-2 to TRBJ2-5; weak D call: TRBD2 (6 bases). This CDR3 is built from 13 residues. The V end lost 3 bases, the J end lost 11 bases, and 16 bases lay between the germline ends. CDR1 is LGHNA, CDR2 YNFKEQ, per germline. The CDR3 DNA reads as TGTGCCAGCAGCCACCCGGGGGTAGATGAGCAGTACTTC. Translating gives CASSHPGVDEQYF.

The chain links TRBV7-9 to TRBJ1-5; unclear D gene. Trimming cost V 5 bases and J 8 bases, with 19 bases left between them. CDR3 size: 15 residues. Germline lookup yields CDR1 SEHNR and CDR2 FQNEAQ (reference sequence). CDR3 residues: CASSLGDGKLEPQHF. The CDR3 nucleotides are TGTGCCAGCAGCCTCGGCGACGGAAAATTGGAGCCCCAGCATTTT. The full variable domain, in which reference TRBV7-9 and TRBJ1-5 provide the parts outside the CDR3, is DTGVSQNPRHKITKRGQNVTFRCDPISEHNRLYWYRQTLGQGPEFLTYFQNEAQLEKSRLLSDRFSAERPKGSFSTLEIQRTEQGDSAMYLCASSLGDGKLEPQHFGDGTRLSIL.

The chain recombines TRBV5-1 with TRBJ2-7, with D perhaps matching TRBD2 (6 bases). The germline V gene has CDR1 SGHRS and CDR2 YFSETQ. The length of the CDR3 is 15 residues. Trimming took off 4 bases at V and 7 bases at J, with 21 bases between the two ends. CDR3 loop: CASSTLIIPAGEQYF. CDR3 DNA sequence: TGCGCCAGCAGCACCCTGATTATCCCAGCGGGTGAGCAGTACTTC.

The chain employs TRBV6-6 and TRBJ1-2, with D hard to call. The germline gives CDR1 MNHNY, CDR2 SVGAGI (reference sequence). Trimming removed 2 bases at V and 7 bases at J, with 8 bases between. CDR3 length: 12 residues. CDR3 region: CASSYGVRGYTF. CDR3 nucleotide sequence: TGTGCCAGCAGTTACGGCGTCCGTGGCTACACCTTC.

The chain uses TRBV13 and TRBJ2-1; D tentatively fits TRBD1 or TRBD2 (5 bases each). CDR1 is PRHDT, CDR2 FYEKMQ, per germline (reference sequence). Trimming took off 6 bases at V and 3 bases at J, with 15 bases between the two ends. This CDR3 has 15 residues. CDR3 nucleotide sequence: TGTGCCAGCAGACTAGAGGGGACCTACTACAATGAGCAGTTCTTC. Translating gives CASRLEGTYYNEQFF.

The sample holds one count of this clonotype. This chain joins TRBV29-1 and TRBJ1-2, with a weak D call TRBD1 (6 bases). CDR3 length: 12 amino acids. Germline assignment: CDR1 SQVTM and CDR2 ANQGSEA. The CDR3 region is CRASRGDYGYTF. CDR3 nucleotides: TGCCGCGCCTCGAGGGGGGACTATGGCTACACCTTC.

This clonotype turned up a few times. The CDR3 spells CASSFLIGDGYTF. CDR3 DNA sequence: TGTGCCAGCAGTTTCCTTATTGGGGATGGCTACACCTTC. The V call is TRBV6-5, the J call TRBJ1-2; D gene ambiguous. The CDR3 totals 13 residues. V shed 4 bases and J shed 6 bases, with 12 bases lying between them. CDR1 is MNHEY and CDR2 is SVGAGI in the germline V gene.

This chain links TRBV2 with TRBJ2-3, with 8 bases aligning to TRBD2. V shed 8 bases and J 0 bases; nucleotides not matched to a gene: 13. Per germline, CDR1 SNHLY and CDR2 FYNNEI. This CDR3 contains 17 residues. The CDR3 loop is CASPLPGSGTSTDTQYF. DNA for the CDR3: TGTGCCAGCCCATTGCCTGGTAGCGGGACTAGCACAGATACGCAGTATTTT. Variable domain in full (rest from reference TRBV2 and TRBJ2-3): EPEVTQTPSHQVTQMGQEVILRCVPISNHLYFYWYRQILGQKVEFLVSFYNNEISEKSEIFDDQFSVERPDGSNFTLKIRSTKLEDSAMYFCASPLPGSGTSTDTQYFGPGTRLTVL.

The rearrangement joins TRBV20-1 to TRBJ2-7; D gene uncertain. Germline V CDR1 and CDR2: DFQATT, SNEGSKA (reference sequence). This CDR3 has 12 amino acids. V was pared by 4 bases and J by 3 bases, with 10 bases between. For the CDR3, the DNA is TGCAGTGCTACAGACGGGCGCTACGAGCAGTACTTC. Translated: CSATDGRYEQYF.

The CDR3 sequence is CAWSVGTGEGKLFF. The DNA for the CDR3 is TGTGCCTGGAGTGTTGGGACCGGGGAGGGAAAACTGTTTTTT. The chain is built from TRBV30 and TRBJ1-4, with a weak D call TRBD1 (5 bases). The CDR3 totals 14 residues. The germline V gene encodes CDR1 GTSNPN and CDR2 SVGIG (reference sequence). Trimming took off 0 bases at V and 10 bases at J, with 15 bases between the two ends.

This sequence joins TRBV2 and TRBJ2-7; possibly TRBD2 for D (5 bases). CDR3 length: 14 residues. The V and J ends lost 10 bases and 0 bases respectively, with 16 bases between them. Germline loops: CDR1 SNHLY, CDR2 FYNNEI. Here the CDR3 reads CATTRGLSSYEQYF. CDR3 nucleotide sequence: TGTGCCACCACTAGAGGGTTAAGCTCCTACGAGCAGTACTTC.

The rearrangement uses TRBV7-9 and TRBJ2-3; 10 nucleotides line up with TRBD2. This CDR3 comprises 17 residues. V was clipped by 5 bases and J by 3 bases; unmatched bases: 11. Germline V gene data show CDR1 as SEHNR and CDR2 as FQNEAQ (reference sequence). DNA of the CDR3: TGTGCCAGCAGCGGTCCTACCCCTAGCGGGGGTACAGATACGCAGTATTTT. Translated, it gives CASSGPTPSGGTDTQYF.

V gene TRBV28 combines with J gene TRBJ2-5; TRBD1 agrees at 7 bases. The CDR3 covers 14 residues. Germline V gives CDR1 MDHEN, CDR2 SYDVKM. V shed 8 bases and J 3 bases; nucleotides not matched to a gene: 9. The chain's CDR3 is CASHPGQKKETQYF. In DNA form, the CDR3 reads TGTGCCAGCCACCCGGGACAGAAAAAAGAGACCCAGTACTTC.

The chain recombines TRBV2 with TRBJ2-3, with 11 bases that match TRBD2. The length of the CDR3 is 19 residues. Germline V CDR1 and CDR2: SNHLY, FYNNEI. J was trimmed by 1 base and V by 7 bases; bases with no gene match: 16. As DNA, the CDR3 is TGTGCCAGCACTAGAACCGGGACTAGCGGAGTTTTTCGCACAGATACGCAGTATTTT. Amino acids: CASTRTGTSGVFRTDTQYF.

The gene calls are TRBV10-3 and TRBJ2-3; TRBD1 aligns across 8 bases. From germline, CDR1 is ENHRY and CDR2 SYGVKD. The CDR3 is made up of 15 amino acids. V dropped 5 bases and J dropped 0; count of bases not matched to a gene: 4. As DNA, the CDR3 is TGTGCCATCAGTCAGGGGGCGCCGAGCACAGATACGCAGTATTTT. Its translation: CAISQGAPSTDTQYF.

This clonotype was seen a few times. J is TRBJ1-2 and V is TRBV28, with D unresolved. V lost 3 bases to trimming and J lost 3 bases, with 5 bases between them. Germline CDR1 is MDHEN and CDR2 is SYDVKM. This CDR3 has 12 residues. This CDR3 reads CASSFLHYGYTF. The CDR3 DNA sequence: TGTGCCAGCAGTTTTCTCCACTATGGCTACACCTTC.

Written as DNA, the CDR3 is TGCAGTGCTAGAGATCCAGCGAGAACTGGAAACACCATATATTTT. Its translation: CSARDPARTGNTIYF. The chain employs TRBV20-1 and TRBJ1-3; D ambiguous. Germline assignment: CDR1 DFQATT and CDR2 SNEGSKA (reference sequence). Deletions cut 0 bases from V and 2 bases from J, with 11 bases between. This CDR3 region has 15 residues.

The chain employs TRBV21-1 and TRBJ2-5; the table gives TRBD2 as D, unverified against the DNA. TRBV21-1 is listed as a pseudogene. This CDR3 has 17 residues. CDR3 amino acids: CASSKGGASGGQETQYF. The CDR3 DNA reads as TGTGCCAGCAGCAAAGGTGGAGCTAGCGGAGGCCAAGAGACCCAGTACTTC.

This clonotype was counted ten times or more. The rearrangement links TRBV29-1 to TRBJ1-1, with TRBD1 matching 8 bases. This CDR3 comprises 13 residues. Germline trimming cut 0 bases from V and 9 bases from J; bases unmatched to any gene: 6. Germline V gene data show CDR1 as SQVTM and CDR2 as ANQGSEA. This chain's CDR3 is CSVEETDRVKAFF. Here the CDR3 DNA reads TGCAGCGTTGAAGAAACGGACAGGGTGAAAGCTTTCTTT.

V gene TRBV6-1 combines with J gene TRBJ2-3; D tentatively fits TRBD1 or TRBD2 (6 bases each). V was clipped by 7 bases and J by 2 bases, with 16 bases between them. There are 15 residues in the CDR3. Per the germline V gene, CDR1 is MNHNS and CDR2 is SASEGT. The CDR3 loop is CASTGWGAFTDTQYF. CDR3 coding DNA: TGTGCCAGCACCGGGTGGGGGGCGTTCACAGATACGCAGTATTTT.